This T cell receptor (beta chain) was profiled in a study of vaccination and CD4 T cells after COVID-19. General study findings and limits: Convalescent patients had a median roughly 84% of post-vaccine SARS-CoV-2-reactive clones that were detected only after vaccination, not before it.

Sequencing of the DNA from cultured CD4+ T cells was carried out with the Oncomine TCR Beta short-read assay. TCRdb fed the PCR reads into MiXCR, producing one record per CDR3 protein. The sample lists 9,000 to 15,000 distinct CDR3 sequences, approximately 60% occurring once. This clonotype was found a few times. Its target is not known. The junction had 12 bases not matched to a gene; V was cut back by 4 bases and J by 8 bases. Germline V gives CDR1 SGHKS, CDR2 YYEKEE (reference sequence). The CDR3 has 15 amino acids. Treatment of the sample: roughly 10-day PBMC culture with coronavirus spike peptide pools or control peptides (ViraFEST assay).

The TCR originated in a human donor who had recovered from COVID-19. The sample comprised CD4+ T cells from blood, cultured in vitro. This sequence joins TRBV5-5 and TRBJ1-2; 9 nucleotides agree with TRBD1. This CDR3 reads CASSNRDREGGGYTF. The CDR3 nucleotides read TGTGCCAGCAGCAACCGGGACAGGGAGGGAGGCGGCTACACCTTC.